Presented here are 27 T cell receptor beta chains from one specimen sequenced in a study of beta chain features in type 1 diabetes. The authors reverse transcribed all of the isolated RNA, so sequencing captured expressed TCRB transcripts. The method was immunoSEQ multiplex PCR; TCRdb's version includes in-frame clones alone and lacks a portion of them. The repertoire holds some 200,000 clones, with roughly 10% as singletons. Sequenced: central memory CD4+ T cells from blood. The source is a man in his late teens or twenties in good health.

The rearrangement uses TRBV15 and TRBJ2-3; D is ambiguous. Germline CDR1 reads LNHNV; CDR2 reads YYDKDF (reference sequence). CDR3 length: 14 residues. The V end was cut by 8 bases, the J end by 0 bases, with 12 bases between. This CDR3 reads CATSSSSSTDTQYF. Written as DNA, the CDR3 is TGTGCCACCTCTTCCTCCTCTAGCACAGATACGCAGTATTTT.

This chain links TRBV7-6 with TRBJ2-7, with 8 nucleotides matching TRBD1. CDR3 length equals 14 residues. Germline V gene data show CDR1 as SGHVS and CDR2 as FNYEAQ. The J segment lost 5 bases and the V segment lost 3 bases, leaving 6 bases of the junction unmatched. The CDR3 sequence: CASSFFQGANEQYF. CDR3 in DNA: TGTGCCAGCAGCTTTTTTCAGGGGGCAAACGAGCAGTACTTC.

This clone showed up just a few times. The J gene is TRBJ2-2, the V gene TRBV30; 14 positions agree with TRBD2. The CDR3 length is 16 residues. J was trimmed by 0 bases and V by 3 bases; bases with no gene match: 0. Germline V gives CDR1 GTSNPN, CDR2 SVGIG (reference sequence). CDR3 protein: CAWRGLAGANTGELFF. The CDR3 bases are TGTGCCTGGAGGGGACTAGCGGGAGCGAACACCGGGGAGCTGTTTTTT.

J is TRBJ2-5 and V is TRBV29-1; tentatively, D is TRBD1 or TRBD2 (6 bases each). This CDR3 is 13 amino acids long. V was clipped by 3 bases and J by 4 bases, with 12 bases between them. Germline V gene data show CDR1 as SQVTM and CDR2 as ANQGSEA. The CDR3 DNA reads as TGCAGCGTTGACCGGGGGCTTCCAGAGACCCAGTACTTC. This codes for CSVDRGLPETQYF. The full variable domain, rest sourced from reference TRBV29-1 and TRBJ2-5, is SAVISQKPSRDICQRGTSLTIQCQVDSQVTMMFWYRQQPGQSLTLIATANQGSEATYESGFVIDKFPISRPNLTFSTLTVSNMSPEDSSIYLCSVDRGLPETQYFGPGTRLLVL.

The CDR3 DNA follows: TGTGCCAGCAGCTTAACGGGCGGGAGAAGTGCAGATACGCAGTATTTT. Translating gives CASSLTGGRSADTQYF. This chain connects TRBV7-2 to TRBJ2-3, with TRBD2 matching 7 bases. Trimming cost V 2 bases and J 4 bases; bases outside gene matches: 9. The CDR3 runs to 16 residues. From germline, CDR1 is SGHTA and CDR2 FQGNSA.

The V gene is TRBV9, the J gene TRBJ2-2, with TRBD1 as a possible D gene (5 bases). The CDR3 consists of 17 residues. CDR1 and CDR2 (germline): SGDLS, YYNGEE. V was trimmed by 1 base and J by 0 bases, leaving 13 bases between them. CDR3 in amino acids: CASSVTGHFANTGELFF. The CDR3 coding sequence is TGTGCCAGCAGCGTAACTGGACACTTCGCGAACACCGGGGAGCTGTTTTTT.

The V gene is TRBV10-3, the J gene TRBJ2-5, with 13 bases identical to TRBD2. The V and J ends lost 10 bases and 3 bases, in that order; junction bases with no gene match: 5. CDR3 length equals 14 residues. Germline CDR1 and CDR2: ENHRY and SYGVKD. In nucleotides, the CDR3 is TGTGCCACCGGAGGACTAGCGGGAGAAGAGACCCAGTACTTC. This sequence encodes CATGGLAGEETQYF.

The V and J genes are TRBV6-5 and TRBJ2-1, with TRBD2 matching over 13 bases. The CDR3 consists of 15 residues. Germline V CDR1 and CDR2: MNHEY, SVGAGI. J lost 6 bases, V lost 7 bases, and 6 bases had no gene match. The CDR3 sequence is CASTKLAGGLNEQFF. The CDR3 DNA follows: TGTGCCAGCACAAAACTAGCGGGAGGGCTCAATGAGCAGTTCTTC.

There are a few counts of this clone. The chain links TRBV7-2 to TRBJ2-5, with D uncertain. V dropped 6 bases and J dropped 1 base, with 6 bases sitting between them. This CDR3 is built from 12 residues. The germline CDR1 and CDR2 sequences are SGHTA and FQGNSA. The CDR3 DNA reads TGTGCCAGCAGGGAATTCCAAGAGACCCAGTACTTC. It is translated as CASREFQETQYF. Together with reference TRBV7-2 and TRBJ2-5, the CDR3 gives the full variable domain: GAGVSQSPSNKVTEKGKDVELRCDPISGHTALYWYRQSLGQGLEFLIYFQGNSAPDKSGLPSDRFSAERTGGSVSTLTIQRTQQEDSAVYLCASREFQETQYFGPGTRLLVL.

Only a few counts were recorded for this clone. The chain is built from TRBV27 and TRBJ2-1; the match to TRBD2 covers 8 bases. This CDR3 is 15 amino acids long. The trim removed 11 bases at V and 8 bases at J, leaving 17 bases unmatched. CDR1 and CDR2 (germline): MNHEY, SMNVEV (reference sequence). CDR3 DNA: TGTGCCCTCTATGAGCGGGAGCCAACCAGGGATGAGCAGTTCTTC. Translation: CALYEREPTRDEQFF.

This clone was observed a handful of times. The chain carries TRBV6-1 and TRBJ2-6; D remains ambiguous. Germline V gene data show CDR1 as MNHNS and CDR2 as SASEGT. With 1 base removed from V and 0 bases from J, the gap between germline ends came to 10 bases. The CDR3 contains 17 residues. The CDR3 spells CASSEETARSGANVLTF. The CDR3 nucleotides read TGTGCCAGCAGTGAAGAAACAGCCCGCTCTGGGGCCAACGTCCTGACTTTC.

In its sample, this clone was seen a few times. The chain uses TRBV1 and TRBJ1-3; no DNA check was done on the table's D call, TRBD1. TRBV1 is given as a pseudogene. This CDR3 region has 16 residues. CDR3 sequence reads: CTSSPRQALSGNTIYF. The DNA of the CDR3 is TGCACCAGCAGCCCGCGACAGGCCCTCTCTGGAAACACCATATATTTT.

The sample holds one count of this clone. The chain recombines TRBV9 with TRBJ1-2; 8 positions agree with TRBD1. The CDR3 has 14 amino acids. With V trimmed by 4 bases and J by 5 bases, 7 bases remained unmatched. Germline values: CDR1 SGDLS, CDR2 YYNGEE. This CDR3 is CASSPGQGYYGYTF. DNA of the CDR3: TGTGCCAGCAGCCCTGGACAGGGATATTATGGCTACACCTTC.

The V call is TRBV6-1, the J call TRBJ1-1; D ambiguous. Trimming removed 2 bases at V and 0 bases at J, with 10 bases between. Germline-derived CDR1 and CDR2 are MNHNS and SASEGT. The CDR3 runs to 15 residues. The CDR3 loop is CASSEYNNMNTEAFF. In DNA form, the CDR3 reads TGTGCCAGCAGTGAATACAATAACATGAACACTGAAGCTTTCTTT.

The chain is built from TRBV5-6 and TRBJ2-2; 7 nucleotides align to TRBD1. With 4 bases clipped from V and 7 bases from J, the junction kept 4 bases outside the gene matches. The CDR3 is 13 residues long. CDR1 and CDR2 from the germline V gene are SGHDT and YYEEEE. Here the CDR3 DNA reads TGTGCCAGCAGCCTGGGACAGATCGGGGAGCTGTTTTTT. It codes for CASSLGQIGELFF. Together with reference TRBV5-6 and TRBJ2-2, the CDR3 gives the full variable domain: DAGVTQSPTHLIKTRGQQVTLRCSPKSGHDTVSWYQQALGQGPQFIFQYYEEEERQRGNFPDRFSGHQFPNYSSELNVNALLLGDSALYLCASSLGQIGELFFGEGSRLTVL.

About this clone: Other DNA sequences in the same sample also yield this CDR3. The chain joins TRBV6-1 to TRBJ2-3; no clear D gene. V was pared by 0 bases and J by 0 bases, with 7 bases between. This CDR3 spans 15 amino acids. Germline values: CDR1 MNHNS, CDR2 SASEGT. The CDR3 coding sequence is TGTGCCAGCAGTGAAGCTGGGCAAAGCACAGATACGCAGTATTTT. Its protein product is CASSEAGQSTDTQYF.

The table lists this clone with a few counts. Other DNA sequences from this sample encode an identical CDR3 as well. The chain couples TRBV29-1 to TRBJ2-1; D is possibly TRBD2 (6 bases). Germline-derived CDR1 and CDR2 are SQVTM and ANQGSEA. CDR3 length equals 10 residues. V dropped 7 bases and J dropped 10 bases, with 11 bases sitting between them. The CDR3 loop is CSGRDWEQFF. The CDR3 DNA is TGCAGCGGTCGGGACTGGGAGCAGTTCTTC.

The chain carries TRBV7-6 and TRBJ2-1; no firm D call. The CDR3 totals 15 residues. The germline CDR1 and CDR2 sequences are SGHVS and FNYEAQ. The V end lost 5 bases, the J end lost 1 base, and 12 bases lay between the germline ends. The CDR3 DNA reads TGTGCCAGCAGCCGTGAAGGGTTTTCCTACAATGAGCAGTTCTTC. Amino acids: CASSREGFSYNEQFF.

This rearrangement joins TRBV7-3 to TRBJ2-5; either TRBD1 or TRBD2 may fit D (5 bases each). Germline CDR1 SGHTA, CDR2 FQGTGA. CDR3 length: 15 amino acids. Trimming pared 2 bases from V and 11 bases from J, leaving 21 bases between. The CDR3 region has the DNA TGTGCCAGCAGCTTAGCGCAGGGCTTCCCGGGGAGACAGTACTTC. Protein: CASSLAQGFPGRQYF.

V and J are TRBV28 and TRBJ1-2; TRBD1 is a possible D gene (5 bases). With 5 bases removed from V and 8 bases from J, the gap between germline ends came to 24 bases. The germline V gene encodes CDR1 MDHEN and CDR2 SYDVKM. This CDR3 has 16 residues. This CDR3 reads CASSPAWSSQGWGYTF. CDR3 in DNA: TGTGCCAGCAGTCCGGCGTGGAGTTCCCAGGGTTGGGGCTACACCTTC.

In its sample, this clone was seen a few times. V is TRBV12-5 and J is TRBJ2-1, with 8 bases lining up with TRBD2. The germline V gene encodes CDR1 LGHNT and CDR2 FRNRAP. Trimming at V came to 1 base and at J to 2 bases, leaving 1 base not matched to a gene. The CDR3 has 15 residues. CDR3 DNA: TGTGCTAGTGGTTTGGGGCGGGAGGCCTACAATGAGCAGTTCTTC. This codes for CASGLGREAYNEQFF.

This clone has a count of ten or more. The chain combines TRBV25-1 with TRBJ1-1; 7 bases are shared with TRBD1. The V gene end was trimmed by 7 bases and the J gene end by 6 bases; junction bases not matched to a gene: 11. Per the germline V gene, CDR1 is MGHDK and CDR2 is SYGVNS. The CDR3 sequence is 14 residues long. In nucleotides, the CDR3 is TGTGCCAGCACTACCACAGGGACAGTCCCTGAAGCTTTCTTT. Translated, it gives CASTTTGTVPEAFF.

This chain uses TRBV7-2 with TRBJ2-7; D unclear. This CDR3 region has 13 residues. Trimming left V 1 base short and J 1 base short, with 5 bases between. The germline CDR1 and CDR2 sequences are SGHTA and FQGNSA. DNA for the CDR3: TGTGCCAGCAGCTTAGGCTATTCCTACGAGCAGTACTTC. Its translation: CASSLGYSYEQYF.

This clone was seen more than once but under ten times. The chain couples TRBV6-1 to TRBJ2-1, with TRBD1 identical over 8 bases. V lost 6 bases, J lost 4 bases, and 5 bases stayed unmatched. CDR1 is MNHNS and CDR2 is SASEGT in the germline V gene. This CDR3 has 14 amino acids. The CDR3 reads CASRQGAFYNEQFF. The DNA for the CDR3 is TGTGCCAGCAGGCAGGGGGCGTTTTACAATGAGCAGTTCTTC.

This clone has ten or more counts. This chain joins TRBV29-1 and TRBJ2-3; D is tentatively TRBD1 or TRBD2 (5 bases each). Germline-derived CDR1 and CDR2 are SQVTM and ANQGSEA. V lost 5 bases and J 5 bases, leaving 11 bases between the germline ends. This CDR3 is built from 12 residues. The CDR3 spells CSVYGGRDTQYF. CDR3 nucleotide sequence: TGCAGCGTTTATGGGGGAAGAGATACGCAGTATTTT.

The rearrangement links TRBV5-1 to TRBJ2-1, with TRBD2 identical over 9 bases. This CDR3 spans 14 amino acids. The ends lost 3 bases at V and 3 bases at J; junction bases unmatched: 1. Germline V gives CDR1 SGHRS, CDR2 YFSETQ. The CDR3 loop reads CASSSTSGYNEQFF. In DNA, the CDR3 is TGCGCCAGCAGCTCGACTAGCGGCTACAATGAGCAGTTCTTC.

The rearrangement joins TRBV6-6 to TRBJ1-1, with TRBD1 identical over 7 bases. This CDR3 has 13 amino acids. The V and J ends lost 5 bases and 5 bases, in that order; junction bases with no gene match: 5. In germline, CDR1 is MNHNY, CDR2 SVGAGI (reference sequence). The CDR3 here is CASSPTGRTEAFF. The CDR3 coding sequence is TGTGCCAGCAGTCCGACAGGGAGGACTGAAGCTTTCTTT.